This T cell receptor beta chain originates from a study of T cell responses to AZD1222 COVID-19 vaccine. The length of the CDR3 is 14 residues. Germline assignment: CDR1 SGHTA and CDR2 FQGNSA. Trimming removed 5 bases from V and 3 bases from J, with 13 bases in between. The assay was immunoSEQ multiplex PCR, and TCRdb's table has in-frame clones only and misses some. The sample holds almost 65,000 clones, roughly 84% seen once. The source of this sequence is an adult in good health. The chain combines TRBV7-2 with TRBJ1-1; possible D gene TRBD1, 5 bases. Sequencing was performed on peripheral blood, taken on day 0 of AZD1222 vaccination. CDR3 bases: TGTGCCAGCAGCCCCGATGGGGGACACACTGAAGCTTTCTTT. It codes for CASSPDGGHTEAFF.